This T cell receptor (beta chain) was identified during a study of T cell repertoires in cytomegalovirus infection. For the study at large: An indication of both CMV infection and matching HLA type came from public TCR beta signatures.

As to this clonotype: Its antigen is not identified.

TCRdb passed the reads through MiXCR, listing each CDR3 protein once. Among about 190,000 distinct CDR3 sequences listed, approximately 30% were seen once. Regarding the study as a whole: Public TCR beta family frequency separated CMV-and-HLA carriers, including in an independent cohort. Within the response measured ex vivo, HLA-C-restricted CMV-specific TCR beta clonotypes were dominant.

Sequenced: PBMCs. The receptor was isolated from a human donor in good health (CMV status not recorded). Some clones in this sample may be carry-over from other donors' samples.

The chain's CDR3 is CASSQGDLRDEQFF. CDR3 nucleotide sequence: TGTGCCAGCAGCCAAGGAGACCTCAGGGATGAGCAGTTCTTC. J is TRBJ2-1 and V is TRBV3-1, with a tentative D call TRBD1 (5 bases). This CDR3 is built from 14 residues. The germline CDR1 and CDR2 sequences are LGHDT and YNNKEL (reference sequence). V was cut by 1 base and J by 8 bases, with 12 bases left in between.